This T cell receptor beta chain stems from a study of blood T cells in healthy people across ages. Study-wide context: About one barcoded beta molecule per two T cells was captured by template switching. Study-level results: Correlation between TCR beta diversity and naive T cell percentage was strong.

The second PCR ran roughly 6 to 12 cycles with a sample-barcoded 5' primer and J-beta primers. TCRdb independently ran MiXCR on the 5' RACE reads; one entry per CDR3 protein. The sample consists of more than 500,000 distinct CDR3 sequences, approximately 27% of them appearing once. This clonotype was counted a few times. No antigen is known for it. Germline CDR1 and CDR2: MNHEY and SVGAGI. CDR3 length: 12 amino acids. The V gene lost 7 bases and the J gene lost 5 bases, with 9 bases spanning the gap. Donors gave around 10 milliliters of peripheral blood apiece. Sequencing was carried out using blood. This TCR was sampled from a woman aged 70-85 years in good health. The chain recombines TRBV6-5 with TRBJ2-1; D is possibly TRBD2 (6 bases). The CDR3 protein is CASTGGHNEQFF. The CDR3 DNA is TGTGCCAGCACCGGGGGTCACAATGAGCAGTTCTTC.